The 17 T cell receptor beta chains presented below share a single source sample, sequenced in a study of OX40 agonist ivuxolimab in advanced cancers. Library creation used the immunoSEQ multiplex PCR assay. TCRdb carries this immuneACCESS record with in-frame sequences only. Its versions omit some clonotypes, under half of them owing to an unresolved V gene in the studies checked, with the rest unexplained. The sample table records 32,000 or so clones; more than 80% of these occur just once. Jointly, the top ten make up 20% of the sample. The source was CD4+ or CD8+ T cells sorted from blood, collected in a trial of the OX40 agonist ivuxolimab. All receptors derive from an adult with an advanced solid tumor such as melanoma, head and neck, liver or kidney cancer.

The chain links TRBV30 to TRBJ2-1, with 13 positions matching TRBD2. The germline gives CDR1 GTSNPN, CDR2 SVGIG (reference sequence). This CDR3 region has 15 residues. V lost 0 bases to trimming and J lost 6 bases; unmatched junction nucleotides: 2. As DNA, the CDR3 is TGTGCCTGGAGTGTAGGACTAGCGGGAGTCAATGAGCAGTTCTTC. It yields the protein CAWSVGLAGVNEQFF. Drawing the rest from reference TRBV30 and TRBJ2-1, the complete variable domain is SQTIHQWPATLVQPVGSPLSLECTVEGTSNPNLYWYRQAAGRGLQLLFYSVGIGQISSEVPQNLSASRPQDRQFILSSKKLLLSDSGFYLCAWSVGLAGVNEQFFGPGTRLTVL.

This clone was picked up a small number of times. V gene TRBV19 combines with J gene TRBJ2-1; D unclear. Germline V gene data show CDR1 as LNHDA and CDR2 as SQIVND (reference sequence). Trimming stripped 1 base from V and 5 bases from J, with 9 bases between. This CDR3 has 14 residues. The DNA for the CDR3 is TGTGCCAGTAGTATAGTTCCTACCGACAATGAGCAGTTCTTC. Translating gives CASSIVPTDNEQFF.

This chain links TRBV5-4 with TRBJ2-2; 8 bases map to TRBD2. The CDR3 runs 16 residues. Trimming cost V 4 bases and J 5 bases; bases outside gene matches: 10. Germline values: CDR1 SGHNT, CDR2 YYREEE (reference sequence). CDR3 sequence: CASSPNSGAGTGELFF. CDR3 sequence (DNA): TGTGCCAGCAGCCCGAATAGCGGGGCGGGAACCGGGGAGCTGTTTTTT.

This clone was counted between two and nine times. The rearrangement links TRBV28 to TRBJ2-7; D is unresolved. V was clipped by 2 bases and J by 3 bases, with 11 bases between them. In germline, CDR1 is MDHEN, CDR2 SYDVKM. The CDR3 runs 14 residues. DNA for the CDR3: TGTGCCAGCAGTTTAAGCGATTACAACTACGAGCAGTACTTC. This gives the protein CASSLSDYNYEQYF.

CDR3 protein: CASAPPGGTQYF. As DNA, the CDR3 is TGTGCCAGCGCGCCCCCAGGGGGAACGCAGTACTTC. The V gene is TRBV9, the J gene TRBJ2-7; 7 positions match TRBD1. The length of the CDR3 is 12 residues. CDR1 SGDLS and CDR2 YYNGEE come from the germline V gene. J lost 9 bases, V lost 7 bases, and 10 bases had no gene match.

The rearrangement uses TRBV14 and TRBJ1-1; D is uncertain. V dropped 4 bases and J dropped 1 base, with 10 bases sitting between them. CDR1 is SGHDN, CDR2 FVKESK, per germline. CDR3 length: 14 residues. The CDR3 loop reads CASSPQTGNTEAFF. For the CDR3, the DNA is TGTGCCAGCAGCCCACAGACGGGGAACACTGAAGCTTTCTTT.

The CDR3 loop is CASSRAGTGVSYSPLHF. The CDR3 nucleotides are TGTGCCAGTAGTAGAGCCGGGACAGGGGTTTCTTACTCACCCCTCCACTTT. The chain carries TRBV19 and TRBJ1-6, with 10 bases that match TRBD1. Germline V CDR1 and CDR2: LNHDA, SQIVND (reference sequence). V was clipped by 4 bases and J by 10 bases; unmatched bases: 13. This CDR3 comprises 17 residues. Complete variable domain (other parts from reference TRBV19 and TRBJ1-6): DGGITQSPKYLFRKEGQNVTLSCEQNLNHDAMYWYRQDPGQGLRLIYYSQIVNDFQKGDIAEGYSVSREKKESFPLTVTSAQKNPTAFYLCASSRAGTGVSYSPLHFGNGTRLTVT.

The chain recombines TRBV5-1 with TRBJ2-7; D is uncertain. The germline V and J ends were trimmed by 2 bases and 2 bases, with 14 bases remaining between them. The CDR3 length is 15 residues. Germline V gene data show CDR1 as SGHRS and CDR2 as YFSETQ. In DNA form, the CDR3 reads TGCGCCAGCAGCTTCGATGCTGACCGGACCTACGAGCAGTACTTC. Its translation: CASSFDADRTYEQYF.

This rearrangement joins TRBV28 to TRBJ1-1, with D perhaps matching TRBD1 (5 bases). The CDR3 runs to 13 residues. Trimming left V 2 bases short and J 10 bases short, with 14 bases between. Germline assignment: CDR1 MDHEN and CDR2 SYDVKM. CDR3 DNA sequence: TGTGCCAGCAGTTTAATTTCGGGACGAAGAGCTTTCTTT. This encodes CASSLISGRRAFF.

The chain carries TRBV28 and TRBJ2-7; D remains ambiguous. The germline CDR1 and CDR2 sequences are MDHEN and SYDVKM. Trimming pared 4 bases from V and 5 bases from J, leaving 12 bases between. The CDR3 consists of 13 residues. Written as DNA, the CDR3 is TGTGCCAGCAGTTCCCTCTCATCCCACGAGCAGTACTTC. Translating it yields CASSSLSSHEQYF.

The chain recombines TRBV14 with TRBJ2-7; TRBD2 is a possible D gene (6 bases). This CDR3 is built from 12 residues. V lost 3 bases and J lost 4, with 7 bases in between. Germline assignment: CDR1 SGHDN and CDR2 FVKESK. The CDR3 bases are TGTGCCAGCAGCCAGGGAGGTTACGAGCAGTACTTC. This codes for CASSQGGYEQYF. Looking up the rest from reference TRBV14 and TRBJ2-7 gives the full variable domain: EAGVTQFPSHSVIEKGQTVTLRCDPISGHDNLYWYRRVMGKEIKFLLHFVKESKQDESGMPNNRFLAERTGGTYSTLKVQPAELEDSGVYFCASSQGGYEQYFGPGTRLTVT.

The chain combines TRBV11-2 with TRBJ2-7, with D unclear. V lost 7 bases to trimming and J lost 5 bases, with 9 bases between them. This CDR3 has 11 residues. From germline, CDR1 is SGHAT and CDR2 FQNNGV. Here the CDR3 reads CASTPPHEQYF. The CDR3 nucleotides are TGTGCCAGCACCCCCCCCCACGAGCAGTACTTC. Full variable domain (rest looked up from reference TRBV11-2 and TRBJ2-7): EAGVAQSPRYKIIEKRQSVAFWCNPISGHATLYWYQQILGQGPKLLIQFQNNGVVDDSQLPKDRFSAERLKGVDSTLKIQPAKLEDSAVYLCASTPPHEQYFGPGTRLTVT.

The chain recombines TRBV19 with TRBJ2-1, with 7 bases lining up with TRBD2. Germline V CDR1 and CDR2: LNHDA, SQIVND (reference sequence). V trimming: 8 bases; J trimming: 6 bases; junction bases outside the gene matches: 10. CDR3 length: 14 amino acids. Here the CDR3 reads CASGHRSGANEQFF. CDR3 DNA sequence: TGTGCCAGTGGTCACAGGAGCGGGGCCAATGAGCAGTTCTTC.

The chain recombines TRBV27 with TRBJ2-4, with 8 bases identical to TRBD1. The CDR3 covers 15 residues. The junction had 8 bases not matched to a gene; V was cut back by 8 bases and J by 2 bases. Germline CDR1 and CDR2: MNHEY and SMNVEV (reference sequence). CDR3 loop: CASRPDRVSKNIQYF. CDR3 coding DNA: TGTGCCAGCCGCCCGGACAGGGTCTCCAAAAACATTCAGTACTTC.

This clone was seen only once. V and J are TRBV19 and TRBJ2-2, with D unclear. Trimming shortened V by 10 bases and J by 0 bases, and 15 bases separated the two germline ends. This CDR3 has 15 amino acids. Germline V gene data show CDR1 as LNHDA and CDR2 as SQIVND (reference sequence). The CDR3 protein is CATLTDKANTGELFF. The CDR3 DNA is TGTGCCACTCTAACCGACAAGGCGAACACCGGGGAGCTGTTTTTT.

The V call is TRBV5-4, the J call TRBJ2-7; 7 nucleotides agree with TRBD1. The ends lost 4 bases at V and 2 bases at J; junction bases unmatched: 3. The CDR3 sequence is 13 residues long. Germline assignment: CDR1 SGHNT and CDR2 YYREEE (reference sequence). CDR3 region: CASSRDRPYEQYF. DNA of the CDR3: TGTGCCAGCAGCCGGGACAGACCCTACGAGCAGTACTTC.

The sample holds one count of this clone. This chain joins TRBV14 and TRBJ2-5; perhaps TRBD1 as D (6 bases). The CDR3 covers 14 residues. Germline V gene sequence: CDR1 SGHDN, CDR2 FVKESK. V was shortened by 5 bases and J by 5 bases, with 15 bases between the two germline ends. CDR3 nucleotides: TGTGCCAGCAGCTCACAGGGCCCCGTCGAGACCCAGTACTTC. Translating gives CASSSQGPVETQYF.